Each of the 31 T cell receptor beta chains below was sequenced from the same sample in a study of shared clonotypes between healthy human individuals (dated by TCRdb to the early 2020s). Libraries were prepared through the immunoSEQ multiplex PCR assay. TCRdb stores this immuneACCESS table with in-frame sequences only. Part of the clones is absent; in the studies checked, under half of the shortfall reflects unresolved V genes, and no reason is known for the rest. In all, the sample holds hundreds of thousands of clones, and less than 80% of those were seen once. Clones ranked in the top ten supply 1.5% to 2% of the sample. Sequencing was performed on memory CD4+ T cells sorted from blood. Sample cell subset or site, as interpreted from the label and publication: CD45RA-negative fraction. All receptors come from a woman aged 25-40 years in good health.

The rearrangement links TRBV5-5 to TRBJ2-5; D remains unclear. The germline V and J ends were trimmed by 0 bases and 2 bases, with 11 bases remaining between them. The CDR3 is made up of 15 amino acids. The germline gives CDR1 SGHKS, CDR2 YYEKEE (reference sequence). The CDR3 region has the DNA TGTGCCAGCAGCTTGGGGGCCCTGAGACAAGAGACCCAGTACTTC. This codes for CASSLGALRQETQYF. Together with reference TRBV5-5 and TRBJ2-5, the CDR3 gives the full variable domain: DAGVTQSPTHLIKTRGQQVTLRCSPISGHKSVSWYQQVLGQGPQFIFQYYEKEERGRGNFPDRFSARQFPNYSSELNVNALLLGDSALYLCASSLGALRQETQYFGPGTRLLVL.

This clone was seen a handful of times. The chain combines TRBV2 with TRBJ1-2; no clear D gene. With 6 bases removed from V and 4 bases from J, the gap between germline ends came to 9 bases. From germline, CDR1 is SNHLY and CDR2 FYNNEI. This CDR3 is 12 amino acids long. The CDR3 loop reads CASRTAGYGYTF. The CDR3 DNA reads TGTGCCAGCAGGACCGCCGGCTATGGCTACACCTTC. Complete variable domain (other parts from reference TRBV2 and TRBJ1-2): EPEVTQTPSHQVTQMGQEVILRCVPISNHLYFYWYRQILGQKVEFLVSFYNNEISEKSEIFDDQFSVERPDGSNFTLKIRSTKLEDSAMYFCASRTAGYGYTFGSGTRLTVV.

The CDR3 is CASSQDRVDEQYF. The CDR3 DNA sequence: TGTGCCAGCTCACAGGACAGGGTCGACGAGCAGTACTTC. The rearrangement links TRBV18 to TRBJ2-7, with 8 bases lining up with TRBD1. Per the germline V gene, CDR1 is KGHSH and CDR2 is LQKENI. The CDR3 totals 13 residues. Trimming at V came to 4 bases and at J to 5 bases, leaving 4 bases not matched to a gene.

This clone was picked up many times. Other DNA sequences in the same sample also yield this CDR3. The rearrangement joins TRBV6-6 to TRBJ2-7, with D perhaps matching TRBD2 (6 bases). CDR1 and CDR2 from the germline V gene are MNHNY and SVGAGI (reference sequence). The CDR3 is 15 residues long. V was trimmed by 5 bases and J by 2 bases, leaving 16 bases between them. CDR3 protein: CASSPPGGGAYEQYF. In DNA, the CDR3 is TGTGCCAGCAGTCCGCCCGGGGGTGGGGCCTACGAGCAGTACTTC.

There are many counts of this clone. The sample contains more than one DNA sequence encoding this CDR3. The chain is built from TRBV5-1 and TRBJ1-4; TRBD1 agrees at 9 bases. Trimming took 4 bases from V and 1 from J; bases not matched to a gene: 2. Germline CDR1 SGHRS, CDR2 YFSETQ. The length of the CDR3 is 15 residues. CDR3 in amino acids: CASSPGQGTNEKLFF. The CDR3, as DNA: TGCGCCAGCAGCCCGGGACAGGGAACTAATGAAAAACTGTTTTTT.

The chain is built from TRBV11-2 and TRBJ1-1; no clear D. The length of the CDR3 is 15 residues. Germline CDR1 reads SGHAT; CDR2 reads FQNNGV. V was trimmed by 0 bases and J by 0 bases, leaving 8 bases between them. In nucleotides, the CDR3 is TGTGCCAGCAGCTTAGATCAGCTATTGAACACTGAAGCTTTCTTT. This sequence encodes CASSLDQLLNTEAFF.

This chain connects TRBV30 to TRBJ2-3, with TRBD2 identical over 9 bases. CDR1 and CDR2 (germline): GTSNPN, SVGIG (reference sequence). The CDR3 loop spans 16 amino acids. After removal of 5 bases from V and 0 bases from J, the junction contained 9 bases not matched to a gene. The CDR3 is CAWQPGLAHSTDTQYF. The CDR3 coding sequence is TGTGCCTGGCAACCGGGACTAGCACATAGCACAGATACGCAGTATTTT.

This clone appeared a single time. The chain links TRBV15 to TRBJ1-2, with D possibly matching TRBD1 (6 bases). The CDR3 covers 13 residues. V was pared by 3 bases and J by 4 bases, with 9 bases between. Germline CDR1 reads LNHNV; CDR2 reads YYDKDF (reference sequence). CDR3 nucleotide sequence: TGTGCCACCAGCAGTGACAGGATCTATGGCTACACCTTC. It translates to CATSSDRIYGYTF.

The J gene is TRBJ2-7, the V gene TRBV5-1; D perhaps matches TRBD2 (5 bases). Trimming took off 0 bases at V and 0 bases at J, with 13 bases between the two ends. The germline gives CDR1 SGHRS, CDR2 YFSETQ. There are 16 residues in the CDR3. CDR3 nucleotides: TGCGCCAGCAGCTTGGGGGGAGCGAGCAGCTCCTACGAGCAGTACTTC. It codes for CASSLGGASSSYEQYF.

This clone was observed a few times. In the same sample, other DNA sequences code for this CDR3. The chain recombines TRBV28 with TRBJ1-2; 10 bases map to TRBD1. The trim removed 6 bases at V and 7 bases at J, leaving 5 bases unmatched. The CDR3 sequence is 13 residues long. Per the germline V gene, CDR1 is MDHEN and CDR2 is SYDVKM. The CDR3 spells CASSPGQGGGYTF. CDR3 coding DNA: TGTGCCAGCAGCCCCGGACAGGGGGGTGGCTACACCTTC.

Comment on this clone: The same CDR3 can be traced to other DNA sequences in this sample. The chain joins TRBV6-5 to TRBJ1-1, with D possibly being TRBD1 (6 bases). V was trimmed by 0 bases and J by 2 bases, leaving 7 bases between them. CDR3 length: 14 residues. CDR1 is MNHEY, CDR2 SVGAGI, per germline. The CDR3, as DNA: TGTGCCAGCAGTTACTCGGGGGCTAACACTGAAGCTTTCTTT. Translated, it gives CASSYSGANTEAFF.

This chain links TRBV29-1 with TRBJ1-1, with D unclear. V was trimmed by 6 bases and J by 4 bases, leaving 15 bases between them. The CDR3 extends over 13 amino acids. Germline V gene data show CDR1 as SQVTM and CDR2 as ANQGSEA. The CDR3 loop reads CSVWSPSGTEAFF. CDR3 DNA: TGCAGCGTATGGTCCCCCAGCGGCACTGAAGCTTTCTTT.

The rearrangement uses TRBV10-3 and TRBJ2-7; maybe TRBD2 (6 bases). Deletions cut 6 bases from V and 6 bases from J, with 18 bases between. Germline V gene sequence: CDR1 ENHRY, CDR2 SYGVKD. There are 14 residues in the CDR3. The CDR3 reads CAIRPGTAVSEQYF. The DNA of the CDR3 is TGTGCCATCAGACCCGGGACTGCCGTTTCCGAGCAGTACTTC.

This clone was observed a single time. CDR3 bases: TGCGCCAGCAGCTCCGGACTAGCGGGAGGCCAAGGGAATGAGCAGTTCTTC. Residues: CASSSGLAGGQGNEQFF. The chain combines TRBV5-1 with TRBJ2-1; 14 nucleotides align to TRBD2. The ends lost 3 bases at V and 7 bases at J; junction bases unmatched: 9. CDR1 SGHRS and CDR2 YFSETQ come from the germline V gene. This CDR3 is 17 amino acids long.

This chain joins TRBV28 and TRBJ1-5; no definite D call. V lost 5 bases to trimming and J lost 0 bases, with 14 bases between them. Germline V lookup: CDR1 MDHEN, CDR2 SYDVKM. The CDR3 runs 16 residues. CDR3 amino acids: CASSPTLLNSNQPQHF. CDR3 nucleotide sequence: TGTGCCAGCAGTCCAACCCTTTTAAATAGCAATCAGCCCCAGCATTTT. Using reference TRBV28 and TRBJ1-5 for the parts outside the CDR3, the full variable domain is DVKVTQSSRYLVKRTGEKVFLECVQDMDHENMFWYRQDPGLGLRLIYFSYDVKMKEKGDIPEGYSVSREKKERFSLILESASTNQTSMYLCASSPTLLNSNQPQHFGDGTRLSIL.

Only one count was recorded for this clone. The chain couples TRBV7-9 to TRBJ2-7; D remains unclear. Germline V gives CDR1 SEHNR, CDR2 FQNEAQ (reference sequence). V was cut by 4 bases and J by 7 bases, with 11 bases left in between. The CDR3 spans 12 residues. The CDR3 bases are TGTGCCAGCAGCTCCGTAGGGTGGGAGCAGTACTTC. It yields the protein CASSSVGWEQYF.

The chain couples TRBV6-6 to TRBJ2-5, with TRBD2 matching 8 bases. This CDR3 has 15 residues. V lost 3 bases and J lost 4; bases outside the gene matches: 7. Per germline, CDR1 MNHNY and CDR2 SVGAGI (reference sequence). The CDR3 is CASSYRLAGRETQYF. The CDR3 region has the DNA TGTGCCAGCAGTTATCGGCTAGCGGGTAGAGAGACCCAGTACTTC.

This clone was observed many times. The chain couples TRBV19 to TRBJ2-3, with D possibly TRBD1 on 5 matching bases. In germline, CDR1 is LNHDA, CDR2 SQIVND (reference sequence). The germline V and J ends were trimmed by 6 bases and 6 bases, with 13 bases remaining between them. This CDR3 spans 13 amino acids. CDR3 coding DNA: TGTGCCAGTAGGCCAGGGAATGGGGATACGCAGTATTTT. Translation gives CASRPGNGDTQYF.

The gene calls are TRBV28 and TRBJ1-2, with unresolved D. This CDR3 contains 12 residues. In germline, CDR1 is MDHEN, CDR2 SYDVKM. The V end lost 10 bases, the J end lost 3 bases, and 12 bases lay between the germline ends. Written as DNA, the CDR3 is TGTGCCACCAAGGTGGGCCACTATGGCTACACCTTC. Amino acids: CATKVGHYGYTF.

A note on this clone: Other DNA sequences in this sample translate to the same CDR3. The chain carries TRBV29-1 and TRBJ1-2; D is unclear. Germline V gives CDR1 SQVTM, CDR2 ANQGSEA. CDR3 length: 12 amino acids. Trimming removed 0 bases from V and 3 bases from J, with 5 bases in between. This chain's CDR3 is CSVEDRDYGYTF. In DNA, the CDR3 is TGCAGCGTTGAAGACAGAGACTATGGCTACACCTTC.

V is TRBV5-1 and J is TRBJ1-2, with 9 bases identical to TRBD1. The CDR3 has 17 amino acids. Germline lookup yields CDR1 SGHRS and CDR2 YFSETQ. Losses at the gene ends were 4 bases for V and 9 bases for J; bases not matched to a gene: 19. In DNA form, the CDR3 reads TGCGCCAGCAGCCCGGGACAGGGAGGTCGCATGGCTTTGAGCTACACCTTC. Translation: CASSPGQGGRMALSYTF.

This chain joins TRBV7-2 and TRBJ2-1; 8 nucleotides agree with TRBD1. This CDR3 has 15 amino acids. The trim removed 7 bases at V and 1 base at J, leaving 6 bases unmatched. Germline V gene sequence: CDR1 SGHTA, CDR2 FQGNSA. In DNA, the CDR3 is TGTGCCAGCAACCCCGACAGGGGATCCTACAATGAGCAGTTCTTC. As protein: CASNPDRGSYNEQFF.

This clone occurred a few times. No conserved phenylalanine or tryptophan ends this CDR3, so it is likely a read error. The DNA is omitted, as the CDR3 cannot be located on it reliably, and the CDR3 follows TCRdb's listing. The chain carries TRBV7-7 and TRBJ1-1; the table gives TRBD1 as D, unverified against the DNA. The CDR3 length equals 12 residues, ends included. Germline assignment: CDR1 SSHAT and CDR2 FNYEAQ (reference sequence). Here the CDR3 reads CASSLGRGDPSV.

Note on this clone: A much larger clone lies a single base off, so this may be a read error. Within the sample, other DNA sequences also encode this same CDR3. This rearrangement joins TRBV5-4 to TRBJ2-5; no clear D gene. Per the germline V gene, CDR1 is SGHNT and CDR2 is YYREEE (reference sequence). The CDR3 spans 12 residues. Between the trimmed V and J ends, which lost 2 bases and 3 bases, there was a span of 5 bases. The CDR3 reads CASSLDEETQYF. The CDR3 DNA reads TGTGCCAGCAGCTTAGATGAAGAGACCCAGTACTTC.

The CDR3 sequence is CASSQEAQRRTQYF. CDR3 bases: TGCGCCAGCAGCCAAGAAGCGCAGAGAAGGACGCAGTATTTT. The J gene is TRBJ2-3, the V gene TRBV4-1; D ambiguous. Trimming pared 0 bases from V and 9 bases from J, leaving 13 bases between. The CDR3 has 14 amino acids. Germline V gene lookup returns CDR1 MGHRA and CDR2 YSYEKL.

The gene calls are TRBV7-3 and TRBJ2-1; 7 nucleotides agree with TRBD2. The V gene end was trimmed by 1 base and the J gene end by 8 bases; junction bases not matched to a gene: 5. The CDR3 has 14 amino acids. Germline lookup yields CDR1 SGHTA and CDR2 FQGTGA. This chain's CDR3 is CASSLMWGGDEQFF. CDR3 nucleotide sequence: TGTGCCAGCAGCTTAATGTGGGGAGGGGATGAGCAGTTCTTC.

This CDR3 is CSVGERVGSYYEQYF. The CDR3 DNA sequence: TGCAGCGTGGGGGAGCGGGTAGGGTCCTACTACGAGCAGTACTTC. This chain uses TRBV29-1 with TRBJ2-7; TRBD2 might be the D (6 bases). CDR1 SQVTM and CDR2 ANQGSEA come from the germline V gene. The ends were cut back, 6 bases at V and 3 bases at J, with 21 bases in the middle. CDR3 size: 15 residues.

The CDR3 protein is CASTSYRGYTEAFF. In DNA, the CDR3 is TGTGCCAGCACCAGTTACCGGGGGTACACTGAAGCTTTCTTT. This chain uses TRBV6-5 with TRBJ1-1; TRBD1 is a possible D gene (5 bases). This CDR3 is 14 amino acids long. Per germline, CDR1 MNHEY and CDR2 SVGAGI. Deletions cut 7 bases from V and 3 bases from J, with 15 bases between.

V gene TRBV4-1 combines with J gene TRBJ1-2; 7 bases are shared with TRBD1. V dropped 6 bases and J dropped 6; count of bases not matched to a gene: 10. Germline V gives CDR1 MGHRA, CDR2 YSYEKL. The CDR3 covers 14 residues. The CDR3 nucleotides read TGCGCCAGCAGTCCTTGGGACAGAGTAGATGGCTACACCTTC. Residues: CASSPWDRVDGYTF.

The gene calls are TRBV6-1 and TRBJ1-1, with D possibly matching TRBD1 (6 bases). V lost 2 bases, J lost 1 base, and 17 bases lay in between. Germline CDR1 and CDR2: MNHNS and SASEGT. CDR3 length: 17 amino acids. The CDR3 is CASSERLGTGANTEAFF. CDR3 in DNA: TGTGCCAGCAGTGAAAGGTTAGGTACGGGGGCGAACACTGAAGCTTTCTTT.

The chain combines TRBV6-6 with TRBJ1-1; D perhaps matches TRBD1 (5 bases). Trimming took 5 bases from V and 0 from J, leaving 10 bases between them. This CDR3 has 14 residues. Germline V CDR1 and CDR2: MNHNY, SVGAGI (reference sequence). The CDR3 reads CASSARDLNTEAFF. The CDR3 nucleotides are TGTGCCAGCAGTGCCAGGGATCTGAACACTGAAGCTTTCTTT.